The 15 T cell receptor beta chains reported below all come from one sample, sequenced in a study of cytomegalovirus exposure and HLA in healthy donors. The PCR was carried out with 60 Vbeta primers and 13 Jbeta primers. TCRdb's copy holds only in-frame clones and misses some; the assay was immunoSEQ multiplex PCR. The table has 170,000 or so clones, around 80% seen once. The source material was PBMCs. These receptors were taken from a woman aged 25 to 39 in good health and CMV-seropositive.

This chain links TRBV29-1 with TRBJ2-5; D uncertain. V lost 1 base and J 7 bases, leaving 16 bases between the germline ends. The CDR3 covers 14 residues. Germline CDR1 is SQVTM and CDR2 is ANQGSEA. CDR3 DNA: TGCAGCGTTGAAGGGGCTTCTACCATGGGGACCCAGTACTTC. It codes for CSVEGASTMGTQYF.

The chain combines TRBV13 with TRBJ2-1; D gene unclear. Looked up from germline, CDR1 is PRHDT and CDR2 is FYEKMQ (reference sequence). Trimming left V 3 bases short and J 11 bases short, with 8 bases between. The CDR3 is made up of 11 amino acids. The CDR3 sequence is CASSFRAQQFF. DNA for the CDR3: TGTGCCAGCAGCTTTCGAGCCCAGCAGTTCTTC.

The chain employs TRBV29-1 and TRBJ2-3; D gene unclear. Trimming removed 6 bases at V and 0 bases at J, with 16 bases between. Germline values: CDR1 SQVTM, CDR2 ANQGSEA. The CDR3 loop spans 15 amino acids. The CDR3 region is CSVTLHTTSTDTQYF. In DNA form, the CDR3 reads TGCAGCGTCACCCTACATACGACTAGCACAGATACGCAGTATTTT.

The V and J genes are TRBV4-2 and TRBJ2-3; no definite D call. Looked up from germline, CDR1 is LGHNA and CDR2 is YNFKEQ. Deletions cut 0 bases from V and 0 bases from J, with 7 bases between. The CDR3 has 15 amino acids. The CDR3: CASSQEAYSTDTQYF. The CDR3 region has the DNA TGTGCCAGCAGCCAAGAGGCATATAGCACAGATACGCAGTATTTT.

This rearrangement joins TRBV7-8 to TRBJ2-1; TRBD2 agrees at 7 bases. This CDR3 contains 17 residues. Germline trimming cut 4 bases from V and 7 bases from J; bases unmatched to any gene: 16. From germline, CDR1 is SGHVS and CDR2 FQNEAQ. The CDR3 protein is CASSSEHGGRSRNEQFF. The CDR3 DNA sequence: TGTGCCAGCAGCTCCGAACACGGCGGGAGATCGCGGAATGAGCAGTTCTTC.

This clone has just one count. This sequence joins TRBV27 and TRBJ1-1; tentatively, D is TRBD1 (5 bases). The CDR3 is 12 amino acids. Germline V gene sequence: CDR1 MNHEY, CDR2 SMNVEV (reference sequence). The V and J ends lost 6 bases and 8 bases respectively, with 13 bases between them. CDR3 loop: CASRKGHVEAFF. CDR3 in DNA: TGTGCCAGCAGAAAAGGACACGTCGAAGCTTTCTTT.

This chain connects TRBV6-6 to TRBJ2-7; TRBD1 aligns across 7 bases. This CDR3 has 14 amino acids. Germline V gene sequence: CDR1 MNHNY, CDR2 SVGAGI (reference sequence). Trimming cost V 6 bases and J 2 bases; bases outside gene matches: 7. CDR3 in DNA: TGTGCCAGCAGGTCCTCGACAGGGCCCTACGAGCAGTACTTC. Translation gives CASRSSTGPYEQYF.

The chain links TRBV14 to TRBJ2-3; 7 bases are a match to TRBD1. The trim removed 4 bases at V and 5 bases at J, leaving 3 bases unmatched. Germline V gene data show CDR1 as SGHDN and CDR2 as FVKESK. This CDR3 spans 13 amino acids. The CDR3 bases are TGTGCCAGCAGCCCGGGACAGCTAGATACGCAGTATTTT. Protein product: CASSPGQLDTQYF.

V is TRBV5-1 and J is TRBJ1-2; possible D gene TRBD1, 5 bases. V lost 0 bases, J lost 7 bases, and 10 bases lay in between. Germline V CDR1 and CDR2: SGHRS, YFSETQ. The CDR3 totals 13 residues. The CDR3 nucleotides are TGCGCCAGCAGCTTGGGACAGAGAAGTGGCTACACCTTC. Translating it yields CASSLGQRSGYTF. The complete variable domain, with remaining parts taken from reference TRBV5-1 and TRBJ1-2, reads KAGVTQTPRYLIKTRGQQVTLSCSPISGHRSVSWYQQTPGQGLQFLFEYFSETQRNKGNFPGRFSGRQFSNSRSEMNVSTLELGDSALYLCASSLGQRSGYTFGSGTRLTVV.

The rearrangement joins TRBV2 to TRBJ2-1; 8 bases are shared with TRBD2. The CDR3 totals 13 residues. Germline V gene sequence: CDR1 SNHLY, CDR2 FYNNEI. V was clipped by 10 bases and J by 8 bases; unmatched bases: 10. CDR3 loop: CAITRTSRHEQFF. CDR3 DNA sequence: TGTGCCATTACTAGGACTAGCCGCCATGAGCAGTTCTTC. The full variable domain, with the rest looked up from reference TRBV2 and TRBJ2-1, is EPEVTQTPSHQVTQMGQEVILRCVPISNHLYFYWYRQILGQKVEFLVSFYNNEISEKSEIFDDQFSVERPDGSNFTLKIRSTKLEDSAMYFCAITRTSRHEQFFGPGTRLTVL.

The V and J genes are TRBV19 and TRBJ1-2; no reliable D call. V lost 3 bases to trimming and J lost 7 bases, with 9 bases between them. This CDR3 has 12 residues. Germline V lookup: CDR1 LNHDA, CDR2 SQIVND (reference sequence). The DNA for the CDR3 is TGTGCCAGTAGTATCCCCCGGGGTGGCTACACCTTC. This encodes CASSIPRGGYTF. The full variable domain, completed using reference TRBV19 and TRBJ1-2, is DGGITQSPKYLFRKEGQNVTLSCEQNLNHDAMYWYRQDPGQGLRLIYYSQIVNDFQKGDIAEGYSVSREKKESFPLTVTSAQKNPTAFYLCASSIPRGGYTFGSGTRLTVV.

The count of this clone is one. This chain joins TRBV7-3 and TRBJ2-7; D is undetermined. V lost 2 bases, J lost 7 bases, and 12 bases lay in between. Germline V gene sequence: CDR1 SGHTA, CDR2 FQGTGA. The CDR3 runs to 13 residues. CDR3 DNA sequence: TGTGCCAGCAGCTTATCCCGGGTGAAAGAGCAGTACTTC. Encoded protein: CASSLSRVKEQYF.

This clone was observed once. The V call is TRBV12-5, the J call TRBJ2-1; tentatively, D is TRBD2 (6 bases). The CDR3 totals 12 residues. Trimming removed 6 bases from V and 9 bases from J, with 12 bases in between. The germline V gene has CDR1 LGHNT and CDR2 FRNRAP. CDR3 sequence reads: CASGSSEAEQFF. For the CDR3, the DNA is TGTGCTAGTGGATCTAGCGAGGCTGAGCAGTTCTTC.

This clone came up a few times. The chain links TRBV30 to TRBJ2-3, with D maybe TRBD2 (6 bases). V shed 4 bases and J shed 2 bases, with 13 bases lying between them. From germline, CDR1 is GTSNPN and CDR2 SVGIG (reference sequence). The CDR3 runs 14 residues. The CDR3 sequence: CAWNRDFSTDTQYF. The CDR3 nucleotides read TGTGCCTGGAACCGGGACTTCTCCACAGATACGCAGTATTTT.

The chain links TRBV11-2 to TRBJ2-7; possible D gene TRBD1, 6 bases. The CDR3 consists of 15 residues. V was pared by 0 bases and J by 3 bases, with 12 bases between. Germline lookup yields CDR1 SGHAT and CDR2 FQNNGV. The CDR3 DNA reads as TGTGCCAGCAGCTTAGATTCAGGGGTAGTCTACGAGCAGTACTTC. It yields the protein CASSLDSGVVYEQYF.